The rows below give T cell receptor beta chains drawn from one sample of a study of blood T cells in healthy people across ages. TCRdb re-called the 5' RACE reads with MiXCR, one entry per CDR3 protein. The profile covers 1.5 million to 2 million distinct CDR3 sequences, with roughly 27% appearing a single time and around 7.7% taken by the ten largest. The specimen was blood. The source of these receptors is a woman between 25 and 40 years old in good health. Each CDR3 is given with its conserved first and last residue. A D gene is named only where the DNA matches it firmly. Some rows have no size entry. The others give once, few or many, or a class for an expanded clone.

v_call: TRBV9
j_call: TRBJ2-1
clone_size: -
d_call: TRBD2
cdr3_nt: TGTGCCAGCAGCGTCGGACTAGCGGGAGGTTCTAGCTCCTACAATGAGCAGTTCTTC
cdr3_aa: CASSVGLAGGSSSYNEQFF

v_call: TRBV20-1
j_call: TRBJ2-3
clone_size: few
d_call: TRBD2
cdr3_nt: TGCAGTGCTAGAGTTAGCGGGGGATCACCGGATACGCAGTATTTT
cdr3_aa: CSARVSGGSPDTQYF

v_call: TRBV20-1
j_call: TRBJ1-2
clone_size: -
d_call: -
cdr3_nt: TGCAGTGCTAGAGCCCCGGGGGCTGTAGGTGCTGGCTACACCTTC
cdr3_aa: CSARAPGAVGAGYTF

v_call: TRBV6-6
j_call: TRBJ2-7
clone_size: many
d_call: TRBD2
cdr3_nt: TGTGCCAGCAGTTGGCACGCGGGAGGACATCCTTACGAGCAGTACTTC
cdr3_aa: CASSWHAGGHPYEQYF

v_call: TRBV6-2/TRBV6-3
j_call: TRBJ1-2
clone_size: many
d_call: -
cdr3_nt: TGTGCCAGCAGTTATTCGACCAGAGAACCCATCTATGGCTACACCTTC
cdr3_aa: CASSYSTREPIYGYTF

v_call: TRBV4-1
j_call: TRBJ2-6
clone_size: few
d_call: -
cdr3_nt: TGCGCCAGCAGCCGTGGAGAGGGTTCTGGGGCCAACGTCCTGACTTTC
cdr3_aa: CASSRGEGSGANVLTF

v_call: TRBV20-1
j_call: TRBJ2-7
clone_size: few
d_call: TRBD1
cdr3_nt: TGCAGTGCTAGATTCGAGGGACAGTACTACGAGCAGTACTTC
cdr3_aa: CSARFEGQYYEQYF

v_call: TRBV7-9
j_call: TRBJ2-4
clone_size: many
d_call: -
cdr3_nt: TGTGCCAGCAGCCGCCGAGGCGCGGAGCAGAAAAACATTCAGTACTTC
cdr3_aa: CASSRRGAEQKNIQYF

v_call: TRBV4-1
j_call: TRBJ1-6
clone_size: many
d_call: -
cdr3_nt: TGCGCCAGCAGCCAAGATTGGGAATCACCCCTCCACTTT
cdr3_aa: CASSQDWESPLHF

v_call: TRBV7-3
j_call: TRBJ2-1
clone_size: -
d_call: -
cdr3_nt: TGTGCCAGCACCAATGAGGGGTACAATGAGCAGTTCTTC
cdr3_aa: CASTNEGYNEQFF

v_call: TRBV2
j_call: TRBJ2-1
clone_size: few
d_call: -
cdr3_nt: TGTGCCAGCAGTGGAGCAGCCGCCTCCTACAATGAGCAGTTCTTC
cdr3_aa: CASSGAAASYNEQFF

v_call: TRBV7-9
j_call: TRBJ2-1
clone_size: many
d_call: TRBD1
cdr3_nt: TGTGCCAGCAGCTACGACAGGGCAGGGAGCAATGAGCAGTTCTTC
cdr3_aa: CASSYDRAGSNEQFF

v_call: TRBV19
j_call: TRBJ2-5
clone_size: -
d_call: -
cdr3_nt: TGTGCCAGTACCGAAGACTTCGGGAATCAAGAGACCCAGTACTTC
cdr3_aa: CASTEDFGNQETQYF

v_call: TRBV10-3
j_call: TRBJ2-7
clone_size: -
d_call: -
cdr3_nt: TGTGCCATCAGGGACAGTGCCTCCTACGAGCAGTACTTC
cdr3_aa: CAIRDSASYEQYF

v_call: TRBV3-1
j_call: TRBJ2-7
clone_size: few
d_call: TRBD2
cdr3_nt: TGTGCCAGCGGGAGGGCCTCCGAGCAGTACTTC
cdr3_aa: CASGRASEQYF

v_call: TRBV10-3
j_call: TRBJ2-7
clone_size: many
d_call: TRBD1
cdr3_nt: TGTGCCATCAGTGGTTCCGGGACAGGGAGGGACTACGAGCAGTACTTC
cdr3_aa: CAISGSGTGRDYEQYF

v_call: TRBV7-6
j_call: TRBJ2-1
clone_size: many
d_call: TRBD2
cdr3_nt: TGTGCCAGCAGCTCCCCGGGACTAGCGGGAGTGGCTTACAATGAGCAGTTCTTC
cdr3_aa: CASSSPGLAGVAYNEQFF

v_call: TRBV12-3/TRBV12-4
j_call: TRBJ2-2
clone_size: few
d_call: TRBD2
cdr3_nt: TGTGCCAGCAGTACGACTAGCGGGAGGGCCTATACCGGGGAGCTGTTTTTT
cdr3_aa: CASSTTSGRAYTGELFF

v_call: TRBV27
j_call: TRBJ1-6
clone_size: -
d_call: -
cdr3_nt: TGTGCCAGCAGTTTAGTCCGGGACGGGCATTCACCCCTCCACTTT
cdr3_aa: CASSLVRDGHSPLHF

v_call: TRBV7-2
j_call: TRBJ1-5
clone_size: few
d_call: -
cdr3_nt: TGTGCCAGCAGCCGAGGGGGGAACCCGAGTAATCAGCCCCAGCATTTT
cdr3_aa: CASSRGGNPSNQPQHF

v_call: TRBV3-1
j_call: TRBJ2-7
clone_size: many
d_call: TRBD2
cdr3_nt: TGTGCCAGCACCCTGGGACTAGCGGGAGGTGAGCAGTACTTC
cdr3_aa: CASTLGLAGGEQYF

v_call: TRBV5-1
j_call: TRBJ2-3
clone_size: -
d_call: -
cdr3_nt: TGCGCCAGCAGCTTGAGGACTAACCCGGATACGCAGTATTTT
cdr3_aa: CASSLRTNPDTQYF

v_call: TRBV11-2
j_call: TRBJ2-1
clone_size: -
d_call: TRBD2
cdr3_nt: TGTGCCAGCAGCTTAGTACTAGCGGGGGCTCAAGGGGGTGAGCAGTTCTTC
cdr3_aa: CASSLVLAGAQGGEQFF

v_call: TRBV4-1
j_call: TRBJ2-1
clone_size: -
d_call: TRBD2
cdr3_nt: TGCGCCAGCAGCCAAGATAGGAGAAGCGGGGGCAACAATGAGCAGTTCTTC
cdr3_aa: CASSQDRRSGGNNEQFF

v_call: TRBV7-2
j_call: TRBJ2-7
clone_size: many
d_call: TRBD2
cdr3_nt: TGTGCCAGCAGCTTTCGGGACTACTCCTACATGGAGCAGTACTTC
cdr3_aa: CASSFRDYSYMEQYF

v_call: TRBV15
j_call: TRBJ1-2
clone_size: many
d_call: -
cdr3_nt: TGTGCCACCAGCAGAGACAGGGAGGGCAATCGCTACACCTTC
cdr3_aa: CATSRDREGNRYTF

v_call: TRBV7-2
j_call: TRBJ2-6
clone_size: few
d_call: -
cdr3_nt: TGTGCCAGCAGCTTCGGTAGGAGTGATGGGGCCAACGTCCTGACTTTC
cdr3_aa: CASSFGRSDGANVLTF

v_call: TRBV5-1
j_call: TRBJ1-6
clone_size: few
d_call: TRBD1
cdr3_nt: TGCGCCAGCAGCTTGGGGGGACAGAGGTATTCATCCCTCCACTTT
cdr3_aa: CASSLGGQRYSSLHF

v_call: TRBV29-1
j_call: TRBJ2-7
clone_size: -
d_call: -
cdr3_nt: TGCAGCGTTGTTGGCCCGGGAGACTACGAGCAGTACTTC
cdr3_aa: CSVVGPGDYEQYF

v_call: TRBV6-4
j_call: TRBJ2-1
clone_size: many
d_call: -
cdr3_nt: TGTGCCAGCAGTGAGCCTTCCGGGGGACGCTCCTACAATGAGCAGTTCTTC
cdr3_aa: CASSEPSGGRSYNEQFF

v_call: TRBV4-3
j_call: TRBJ2-1
clone_size: many
d_call: -
cdr3_nt: TGCGCCAGCAGCCACTTTAATAATGAGCAGTTCTTC
cdr3_aa: CASSHFNNEQFF

v_call: TRBV20-1
j_call: TRBJ2-5
clone_size: -
d_call: -
cdr3_nt: TGCAGTGCTAGATGGCGGGGCGCCCAAGAGACCCAGTACTTC
cdr3_aa: CSARWRGAQETQYF

v_call: TRBV7-2
j_call: TRBJ2-7
clone_size: many
d_call: TRBD1
cdr3_nt: TGTGCCAGCAGCTTTCCGGGACAGGGGGTTGACGAGCAGTACTTC
cdr3_aa: CASSFPGQGVDEQYF

v_call: TRBV18
j_call: TRBJ2-1
clone_size: once
d_call: TRBD1
cdr3_nt: TGTGCCAGCTCACGGGACAGGTCTAGTGAGCAGTTCTTC
cdr3_aa: CASSRDRSSEQFF

v_call: TRBV27
j_call: TRBJ1-6
clone_size: -
d_call: -
cdr3_nt: TGTGCCAGCAGTTTGGCCGGACAAAATTCATCCCTCCACTTT
cdr3_aa: CASSLAGQNSSLHF

v_call: TRBV24-1
j_call: TRBJ2-5
clone_size: many
d_call: -
cdr3_nt: TGTGCCACCAGTGATTTGACAACAACGGAAGAGACCCAGTACTTC
cdr3_aa: CATSDLTTTEETQYF

v_call: TRBV7-2
j_call: TRBJ2-5
clone_size: -
d_call: TRBD2
cdr3_nt: TGTGCCAGCAGCTTAAGAGTCTTCCCGGGAGGAGAGACCCAGTACTTC
cdr3_aa: CASSLRVFPGGETQYF

v_call: TRBV20-1
j_call: TRBJ1-1
clone_size: few
d_call: TRBD1
cdr3_nt: TGCAGTGCTAGTTCGGACAGGGGACCTGAAGCTTTCTTT
cdr3_aa: CSASSDRGPEAFF

v_call: TRBV12-3/TRBV12-4
j_call: TRBJ2-7
clone_size: few
d_call: -
cdr3_nt: TGTGCCAGCAGTTTGTCGGAAATCTACGAGCAGTACTTC
cdr3_aa: CASSLSEIYEQYF

v_call: TRBV12-3/TRBV12-4
j_call: TRBJ2-3
clone_size: -
d_call: -
cdr3_nt: TGTGCCACCTTCGGGGGAGCTGCCACAGATACGCAGTATTTT
cdr3_aa: CATFGGAATDTQYF